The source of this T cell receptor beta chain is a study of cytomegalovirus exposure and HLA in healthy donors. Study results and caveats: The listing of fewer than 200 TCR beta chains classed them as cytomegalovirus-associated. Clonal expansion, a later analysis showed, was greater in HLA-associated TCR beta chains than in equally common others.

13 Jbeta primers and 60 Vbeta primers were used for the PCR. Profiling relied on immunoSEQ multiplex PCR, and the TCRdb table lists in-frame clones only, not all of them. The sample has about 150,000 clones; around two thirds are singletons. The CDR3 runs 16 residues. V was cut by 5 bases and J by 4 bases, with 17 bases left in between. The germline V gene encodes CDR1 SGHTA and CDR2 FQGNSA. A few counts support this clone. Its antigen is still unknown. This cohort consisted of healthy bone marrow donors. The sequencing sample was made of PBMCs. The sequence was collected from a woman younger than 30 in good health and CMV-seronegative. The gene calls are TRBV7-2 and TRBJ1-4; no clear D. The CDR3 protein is CASSPHTGGFNEKLFF. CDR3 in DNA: TGTGCCAGCAGCCCCCATACCGGCGGGTTTAATGAAAAACTGTTTTTT.